The 26 T cell receptor beta chains reported below all come from one sample, sequenced in a study of blood T cell repertoires in COVID-19. The repertoire was sequenced with immunoSEQ multiplex PCR; TCRdb's copy has only in-frame clones and lacks some. The table shows around 100,000 clones, with about 80% occurring only once. Sequencing used peripheral blood. The receptors derive from a man in his sixties or seventies with active or convalescent COVID-19.

This chain links TRBV5-4 with TRBJ2-2; D uncertain. CDR3 length: 16 residues. Trimming cost V 2 bases and J 2 bases, with 13 bases left between them. CDR1 SGHNT and CDR2 YYREEE come from the germline V gene (reference sequence). The CDR3 DNA follows: TGTGCCAGCAGCTTAAACAGAAACCTAAACACCGGGGAGCTGTTTTTT. It encodes CASSLNRNLNTGELFF.

The table lists this clone with a few counts. J is TRBJ2-5 and V is TRBV4-1; 8 nucleotides match TRBD1. The length of the CDR3 is 15 residues. The junction had 5 bases not matched to a gene; V was cut back by 0 bases and J by 5 bases. Germline loops: CDR1 MGHRA, CDR2 YSYEKL. The CDR3 DNA reads TGCGCCAGCAGCCAAGACGGCAGGGGGCTCGAGACCCAGTACTTC. Residues: CASSQDGRGLETQYF.

This sequence joins TRBV6-6 and TRBJ2-5, with D tentatively TRBD1 (5 bases). The CDR3 runs 14 residues. Looked up from germline, CDR1 is MNHNY and CDR2 is SVGAGI (reference sequence). Trimming pared 2 bases from V and 1 base from J, leaving 8 bases between. CDR3 sequence: CASSYAGPQETQYF. The CDR3 DNA reads as TGTGCCAGCAGTTACGCAGGGCCCCAAGAGACCCAGTACTTC.

This chain joins TRBV7-9 and TRBJ2-1; tentative D call: TRBD2 (6 bases). This CDR3 region has 14 residues. The V gene's germline CDR1 is SEHNR and CDR2 FQNEAQ (reference sequence). The V end lost 1 base, the J end lost 5 bases, and 9 bases lay between the germline ends. The CDR3 coding sequence is TGTGCCAGCAGCTTAGGGGGGAGGAACAATGAGCAGTTCTTC. Translation: CASSLGGRNNEQFF.

In DNA, the CDR3 is TGTGCCAGCAGCTCGAGACTTTTTGGCAGGGGGCTAACAGATACGCAGTATTTT. Translated: CASSSRLFGRGLTDTQYF. The chain couples TRBV5-6 to TRBJ2-3, with 8 bases fitting TRBD1. V shed 3 bases and J 3 bases; nucleotides not matched to a gene: 15. From germline, CDR1 is SGHDT and CDR2 YYEEEE. This CDR3 is built from 18 residues.

The chain carries TRBV9 and TRBJ2-1, with D uncertain. CDR3 size: 15 residues. V gave up 3 bases and J gave up 0 bases, with 10 bases separating them. Germline assignment: CDR1 SGDLS and CDR2 YYNGEE. In DNA form, the CDR3 reads TGTGCCAGCAGCGGAGCCGTTATCTCCTACAATGAGCAGTTCTTC. Translation: CASSGAVISYNEQFF.

This chain links TRBV3-1 (or the pseudogene TRBV3-2) with TRBJ1-6, with D possibly being TRBD1 (6 bases). The ends were cut back, 3 bases at V and 7 bases at J, with 13 bases in the middle. The CDR3 sequence is 15 residues long. The germline V gene has CDR1 LGHDT and CDR2 YNNKEL (reference sequence). The CDR3 sequence is CASSHLDRGNSPLHF. CDR3 sequence (DNA): TGTGCCAGCAGCCACCTGGACAGAGGAAATTCACCCCTCCACTTT.

The chain's CDR3 is CASSPVRHYEQYF. CDR3 sequence (DNA): TGTGCCAGCAGTCCGGTCAGACACTACGAGCAGTACTTC. The rearrangement joins TRBV28 to TRBJ2-7; D gene uncertain. Trimming took 5 bases from V and 3 from J, leaving 11 bases between them. CDR1 and CDR2 from the germline V gene are MDHEN and SYDVKM. The CDR3 loop spans 13 amino acids.

The chain recombines TRBV6-5 with TRBJ2-3; D gene unclear. The CDR3 is 16 residues long. V was trimmed by 4 bases and J by 4 bases, leaving 18 bases between them. Germline V gene lookup returns CDR1 MNHEY and CDR2 SVGAGI. The CDR3 DNA reads as TGTGCCAGCAGTTGGGCAGCCGACGCCGGCCCAGATACGCAGTATTTT. Translating it yields CASSWAADAGPDTQYF.

The chain is built from TRBV4-1 and TRBJ1-5, with 9 bases that match TRBD1. The CDR3 has 19 residues. Germline CDR1 reads MGHRA; CDR2 reads YSYEKL. The junction had 13 bases not matched to a gene; V was cut back by 2 bases and J by 2 bases. In DNA, the CDR3 is TGCGCCAGCAGCCAAATTTTACCGGGACAGGGTTTGGGCAATCAGCCCCAGCATTTT. As protein: CASSQILPGQGLGNQPQHF.

The chain combines TRBV7-2 with TRBJ2-2, with 9 bases matching TRBD2. The length of the CDR3 is 17 residues. CDR1 is SGHTA and CDR2 is FQGNSA in the germline V gene. After removal of 2 bases from V and 2 bases from J, the junction contained 6 bases not matched to a gene. The CDR3 region has the DNA TGTGCCAGCAGCTTACTAGCGGGGAGTATTAACACCGGGGAGCTGTTTTTT. This codes for CASSLLAGSINTGELFF.

The chain combines TRBV6-5 with TRBJ2-5; unclear D gene. The CDR3 is made up of 13 amino acids. The V and J ends lost 0 bases and 1 base respectively, with 3 bases between them. Germline lookup yields CDR1 MNHEY and CDR2 SVGAGI. DNA for the CDR3: TGTGCCAGCAGTTACTCGAGCCAAGAGACCCAGTACTTC. Amino acids: CASSYSSQETQYF.

The CDR3, as DNA: TGTGCCAGCAGCCAACTACGGCTAGGGGGCAGGGAGACCCAGTACTTC. Translating it yields CASSQLRLGGRETQYF. The chain links TRBV3-1 (or the pseudogene TRBV3-2) to TRBJ2-5; the match to TRBD1 covers 7 bases. The CDR3 runs 16 residues. V shed 2 bases, J shed 5 bases, and the junction held 11 bases outside the gene matches. Germline assignment: CDR1 LGHDT and CDR2 YNNKEL (reference sequence).

V is TRBV10-3 and J is TRBJ1-1; TRBD1 might be the D (5 bases). The CDR3 consists of 13 residues. V was shortened by 8 bases and J by 2 bases, with 12 bases between the two germline ends. Germline assignment: CDR1 ENHRY and CDR2 SYGVKD. The CDR3 loop reads CAIGASQNTEAFF. For the CDR3, the DNA is TGTGCCATCGGGGCTTCACAAAACACTGAAGCTTTCTTT.

This clone has only a few counts. The V and J genes are TRBV7-9 and TRBJ2-6, with D perhaps matching TRBD2 (6 bases). V lost 7 bases to trimming and J lost 1 base, with 23 bases between them. The CDR3 has 19 residues. The germline CDR1 and CDR2 sequences are SEHNR and FQNEAQ (reference sequence). Here the CDR3 DNA reads TGTGCCAGCACAACTAGCTTGTCACATGATACATCTGGGGCCAACGTCCTGACTTTC. It yields the protein CASTTSLSHDTSGANVLTF.

The V gene is TRBV11-1, the J gene TRBJ2-1; 7 bases align to TRBD1. Germline values: CDR1 SGHAT, CDR2 FQDESV (reference sequence). Unmatched junction bases numbered 7, after V lost 4 bases and J lost 10 bases. This CDR3 has 13 residues. CDR3 coding DNA: TGTGCCAGCAGCTCCCGGCGACAGGGAGAGCAGTTCTTC. It translates to CASSSRRQGEQFF.

V and J are TRBV5-6 and TRBJ2-6; 11 nucleotides agree with TRBD1. CDR3 size: 17 residues. J lost 0 bases, V lost 4 bases, and 3 bases had no gene match. The germline V gene has CDR1 SGHDT and CDR2 YYEEEE. CDR3 nucleotides: TGTGCCAGCAGCCTGGGACAGGGGGTCTCTGGGGCCAACGTCCTGACTTTC. This encodes CASSLGQGVSGANVLTF.

The J gene is TRBJ2-7, the V gene TRBV4-1, with D tentatively TRBD1 (5 bases). This CDR3 is 13 amino acids long. Germline CDR1 MGHRA, CDR2 YSYEKL. The V gene lost 0 bases and the J gene lost 3 bases, with 6 bases spanning the gap. CDR3 DNA sequence: TGCGCCAGCAGCCAAGATCAGGGCTACGAGCAGTACTTC. Translated: CASSQDQGYEQYF.

The rearrangement links TRBV6-5 to TRBJ1-1; maybe TRBD1 (6 bases). V shed 0 bases and J shed 1 base, with 9 bases lying between them. The CDR3 runs 15 residues. Per germline, CDR1 MNHEY and CDR2 SVGAGI. The CDR3 protein is CASSYSPRGNTEAFF. The CDR3, as DNA: TGTGCCAGCAGTTACTCGCCCAGGGGGAACACTGAAGCTTTCTTT.

The CDR3 DNA reads as TGTGCCAGCAGCCAACTCCCCGGCGCGGAAGCATCCTACGAGCAGTACTTC. Its translation is CASSQLPGAEASYEQYF. The chain has TRBV4-2 and TRBJ2-7, with D hard to call. Germline V gene sequence: CDR1 LGHNA, CDR2 YNFKEQ. This CDR3 is 17 amino acids long. Deletions cut 2 bases from V and 1 base from J, with 18 bases between.

This clone was seen only once. The chain combines TRBV30 with TRBJ2-7; TRBD2 agrees at 8 bases. CDR1 GTSNPN and CDR2 SVGIG come from the germline V gene (reference sequence). V was clipped by 3 bases and J by 5 bases; unmatched bases: 9. The CDR3 is 14 residues long. CDR3 region: CAWSRGGHFHEQYF. In nucleotides, the CDR3 is TGTGCCTGGAGCCGGGGGGGACATTTCCACGAGCAGTACTTC. The whole variable domain, filled in from reference TRBV30 and TRBJ2-7, reads SQTIHQWPATLVQPVGSPLSLECTVEGTSNPNLYWYRQAAGRGLQLLFYSVGIGQISSEVPQNLSASRPQDRQFILSSKKLLLSDSGFYLCAWSRGGHFHEQYFGPGTRLTVT.

The chain carries TRBV5-1 and TRBJ2-5, with 7 bases that match TRBD1. Germline V gene lookup returns CDR1 SGHRS and CDR2 YFSETQ. V shed 2 bases and J 5 bases; nucleotides not matched to a gene: 3. The CDR3 runs 13 residues. The CDR3 sequence: CASSFDRDETQYF. The DNA for the CDR3 is TGCGCCAGCAGCTTCGACAGGGACGAGACCCAGTACTTC.

This chain joins TRBV14 and TRBJ1-4, with 10 positions matching TRBD1. V was pared by 1 base and J by 7 bases, with 9 bases of the junction left unmatched. The germline CDR1 and CDR2 sequences are SGHDN and FVKESK. The CDR3 spans 17 residues. The CDR3 protein is CASSQGAGQGVREKLFF. For the CDR3, the DNA is TGTGCCAGCAGCCAAGGCGCAGGACAGGGGGTCCGTGAAAAACTGTTTTTT. The whole variable domain, remainder taken from reference TRBV14 and TRBJ1-4, is EAGVTQFPSHSVIEKGQTVTLRCDPISGHDNLYWYRRVMGKEIKFLLHFVKESKQDESGMPNNRFLAERTGGTYSTLKVQPAELEDSGVYFCASSQGAGQGVREKLFFGSGTQLSVL.

The V and J genes are TRBV21-1 and TRBJ1-3. TRBV21-1 constitutes a pseudogene. The CDR3 length is 14 residues. CDR3 protein: CASSKHGAGNTIYF. The CDR3, as DNA: TGTGCCAGCAGCAAACACGGTGCTGGAAACACCATATATTTT.

The rearrangement uses TRBV5-1 and TRBJ2-2; D gene unclear. The germline V gene encodes CDR1 SGHRS and CDR2 YFSETQ. Trimming pared 2 bases from V and 6 bases from J, leaving 11 bases between. CDR3 length: 14 amino acids. The CDR3 nucleotides are TGCGCCAGCAGCTTCGAATCTAACCCCGGGGAGCTGTTTTTT. As protein: CASSFESNPGELFF.

V gene TRBV7-8 combines with J gene TRBJ2-7; D might be TRBD2 (6 bases). Deletions cut 5 bases from V and 2 bases from J, with 19 bases between. Per germline, CDR1 SGHVS and CDR2 FQNEAQ. This CDR3 contains 16 residues. CDR3 in DNA: TGTGCCAGCAGCCCAAGTCCGGACCCGGGAGCCTACGAGCAGTACTTC. Encoded protein: CASSPSPDPGAYEQYF.